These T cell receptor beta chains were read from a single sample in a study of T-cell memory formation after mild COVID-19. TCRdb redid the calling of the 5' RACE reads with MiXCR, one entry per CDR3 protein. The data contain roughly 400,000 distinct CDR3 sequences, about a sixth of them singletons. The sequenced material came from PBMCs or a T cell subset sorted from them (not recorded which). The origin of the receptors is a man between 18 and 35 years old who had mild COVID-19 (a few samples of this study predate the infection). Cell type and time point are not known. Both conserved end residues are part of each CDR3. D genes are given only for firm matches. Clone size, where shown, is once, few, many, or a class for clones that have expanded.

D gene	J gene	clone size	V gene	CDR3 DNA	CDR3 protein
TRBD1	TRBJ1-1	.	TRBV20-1	TGCAGTGCTAGAGACAACAGGGGGGACACTGAAGCTTTCTTT	CSARDNRGDTEAFF
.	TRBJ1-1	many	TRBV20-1	TGCAGTGCTAGACCCCCCCTGGGACCTAACACTGAAGCTTTCTTT	CSARPPLGPNTEAFF
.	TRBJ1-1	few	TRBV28	TGTGCCACCCTTCCCCAGCCGAACACTGAAGCTTTCTTT	CATLPQPNTEAFF
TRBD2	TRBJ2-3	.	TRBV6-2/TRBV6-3	TGTGCCAGCACTCAAGGACTAGCGGGACTCACAGATACGCAGTATTTT	CASTQGLAGLTDTQYF
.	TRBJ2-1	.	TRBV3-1	TGTGCCAGTAGGTCGGGGGGCCTTACAAATGAGCAGTTCTTC	CASRSGGLTNEQFF
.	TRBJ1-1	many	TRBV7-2	TGTGCCAGCAGCTTATTAGGGGGGGTGAACACTGAAGCTTTCTTT	CASSLLGGVNTEAFF
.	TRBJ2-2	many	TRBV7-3	TGTGCCAGCCGTGAGACCAATACCGGGGAGCTGTTTTTT	CASRETNTGELFF
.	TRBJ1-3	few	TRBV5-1	TGCGCCAGCAGCTCCGGGACATCTAACTCTGGAAACACCATATATTTT	CASSSGTSNSGNTIYF
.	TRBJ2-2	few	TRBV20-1	TGCAGTGCTAGAGCCGGGGAGCTGTTTTTT	CSARAGELFF
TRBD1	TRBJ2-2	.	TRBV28	TGTGCCAGCAGTTGGGACAGACAGAACACCGGGGAGCTGTTTTTT	CASSWDRQNTGELFF
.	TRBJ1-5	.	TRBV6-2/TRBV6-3	TGTGCCACCCACGCGAGACGGGTACTAAATCAGCCCCAGCATTTT	CATHARRVLNQPQHF
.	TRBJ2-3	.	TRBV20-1	TGCAGTGCTCCAACCGCGCCAAGCACAGATACGCAGTATTTT	CSAPTAPSTDTQYF
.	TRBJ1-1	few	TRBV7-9	TGTGCCAGCAGCTCCGGCAGGGCGGACACTGAAGCTTTCTTT	CASSSGRADTEAFF
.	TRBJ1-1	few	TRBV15	TGTGCCACCAGCAGAGATCGCGACGGGGACACTGAAGCTTTCTTT	CATSRDRDGDTEAFF
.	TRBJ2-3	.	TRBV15	TGTGCCACCAGCAGAGATGTTTGGACTATCACAGATACGCAGTATTTT	CATSRDVWTITDTQYF
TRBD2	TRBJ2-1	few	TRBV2	TGTGCCAGCAGCCTCACACTAGCGGGGCAGGATGAGCAGTTCTTC	CASSLTLAGQDEQFF
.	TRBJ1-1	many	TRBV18	TGTGCCAGCTCACAGGGCGAAAACACTGAAGCTTTCTTT	CASSQGENTEAFF
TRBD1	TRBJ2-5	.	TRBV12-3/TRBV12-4	TGTGCCAGCAACCTACAGGGGTATCAGCAGGAGACCCAGTACTTC	CASNLQGYQQETQYF
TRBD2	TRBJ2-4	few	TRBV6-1	TGTGCCAGCAGTCTCTGGCTACCGGGACTAGCGGATACTATGGCCAAAAACATTCAGTACTTC	CASSLWLPGLADTMAKNIQYF
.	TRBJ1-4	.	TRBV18	TGTGCCAGCTCACACGGTGATAATGAAAAACTGTTTTTT	CASSHGDNEKLFF
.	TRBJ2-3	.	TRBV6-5	TGTGCCAGCAGCCCCGGGGGGCCCTCGGGAGATACGCAGTATTTT	CASSPGGPSGDTQYF
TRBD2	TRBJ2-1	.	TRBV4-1	TGCGCCAGCAGCCACCTACGACTAGCGGGGCTAGTGGATGAGCAGTTCTTC	CASSHLRLAGLVDEQFF
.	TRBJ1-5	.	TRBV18	TGTGCCAGCTCAATGGACACGCTAGGTTTTTCCGGTCAGCCCCAGCATTTT	CASSMDTLGFSGQPQHF
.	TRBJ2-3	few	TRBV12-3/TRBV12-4	TGTGCCAGCAGACCACGGGACACCAATACGCAGTATTTT	CASRPRDTNTQYF
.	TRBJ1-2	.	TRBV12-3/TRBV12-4	TGTGCCAGCAGGTCAACCTATGGCTACACCTTC	CASRSTYGYTF
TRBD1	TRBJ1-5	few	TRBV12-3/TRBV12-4	TGTGCCAGCAGTCCGGACAGGGGAGGATTTGATGGCAATCAGCCCCAGCATTTT	CASSPDRGGFDGNQPQHF
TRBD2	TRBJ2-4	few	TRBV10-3	TGTGCCATCAGTGAGGTCGCGGGGGGGGGAAACATTCAGTACTTC	CAISEVAGGGNIQYF
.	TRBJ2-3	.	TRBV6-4	TGTGCCAGCAGTGACAACGTTGCTAGCATGGCAGATACGCAGTATTTT	CASSDNVASMADTQYF
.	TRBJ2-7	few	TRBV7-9	TGTGCCAGCAGCAAAAGTAACGAGCAGTACTTC	CASSKSNEQYF
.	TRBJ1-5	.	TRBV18	TGTGCCAGCTCACATAGGGGAGATCAGCCCCAGCATTTT	CASSHRGDQPQHF
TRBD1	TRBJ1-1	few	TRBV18	TGTGCCAGCTCACCTGACAGGGCGGTCACTGAAGCTTTCTTT	CASSPDRAVTEAFF
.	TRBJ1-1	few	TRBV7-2	TGTGCCAGCATGGAATTTCAGGAGGGGACTGAAGCTTTCTTT	CASMEFQEGTEAFF
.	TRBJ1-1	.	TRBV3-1	TGTGCCAGCAGCCAAGGGGGGGGAAAGTCGAGGACTGAAGCTTTCTTT	CASSQGGGKSRTEAFF
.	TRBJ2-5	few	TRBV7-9	TGTGCCAGCAGCTCTGTCCCGGGCAAAGAGACCCAGTACTTC	CASSSVPGKETQYF
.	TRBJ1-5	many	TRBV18	TGTGCCAGCTCAGCCGGGTCCTTCAATCAGCCCCAGCATTTT	CASSAGSFNQPQHF